These 21 T cell receptor beta chains were sequenced from one sample in a study of blood T cell repertoires in COVID-19. Data came from immunoSEQ multiplex PCR; TCRdb stores just in-frame clones and leaves some out. Of approximately 210,000 clones listed, around four fifths were seen once; the top ten hold approximately 19%. What was sequenced was peripheral blood. The receptor source for this set is a human donor in a cohort sampled during active COVID-19.

The rearrangement uses TRBV19 and TRBJ1-1, with unresolved D. This CDR3 spans 16 amino acids. V was clipped by 3 bases and J by 0 bases, with 14 bases between them. Germline CDR1 and CDR2: LNHDA and SQIVND (reference sequence). In nucleotides, the CDR3 is TGTGCCAGTAGTATGAGTCTGGGCAGCTTGAACACTGAAGCTTTCTTT. It yields the protein CASSMSLGSLNTEAFF.

This clone was seen once. This chain links TRBV5-6 with TRBJ1-2, with D tentatively TRBD1 (6 bases). Trimming pared 4 bases from V and 8 bases from J, leaving 12 bases between. CDR3 length equals 12 residues. Germline values: CDR1 SGHDT, CDR2 YYEEEE. In nucleotides, the CDR3 is TGTGCCAGCAGCATCCGACAGGTCGGCTACACCTTC. Residues: CASSIRQVGYTF.

V gene TRBV9 combines with J gene TRBJ2-2; 9 positions agree with TRBD1. Germline CDR1 reads SGDLS; CDR2 reads YYNGEE. After removal of 3 bases from V and 3 bases from J, the junction contained 3 bases not matched to a gene. This CDR3 has 15 residues. DNA for the CDR3: TGTGCCAGCAGCGCCCGGACAGGGGACACCGGGGAGCTGTTTTTT. It encodes CASSARTGDTGELFF.

The J gene is TRBJ2-3, the V gene TRBV7-2; D might be TRBD2 (5 bases). This CDR3 region has 14 residues. Deletions cut 0 bases from V and 8 bases from J, with 12 bases between. Germline values: CDR1 SGHTA, CDR2 FQGNSA. CDR3 nucleotide sequence: TGTGCCAGCAGCTTAGCGGGAGTGAAACCTACGCAGTATTTT. This gives the protein CASSLAGVKPTQYF.

The V gene is TRBV19, the J gene TRBJ2-3; D is perhaps TRBD1 (5 bases). CDR1 is LNHDA and CDR2 is SQIVND in the germline V gene (reference sequence). CDR3 length equals 13 residues. CDR3 amino acids: CASRGPPRDTQYF. CDR3 coding DNA: TGTGCATCTAGGGGCCCTCCCAGGGATACGCAGTATTTT.

V is TRBV7-2 and J is TRBJ2-7; TRBD1 matches at 7 bases. Trimming removed 7 bases from V and 2 bases from J; junction bases left unmatched: 8. Germline CDR1 is SGHTA and CDR2 is FQGNSA. The length of the CDR3 is 14 residues. The CDR3 here is CASNVGTATYEQYF. In DNA, the CDR3 is TGTGCCAGCAACGTAGGGACAGCGACCTACGAGCAGTACTTC. Full variable domain (outside the CDR3, taken from reference TRBV7-2 and TRBJ2-7): GAGVSQSPSNKVTEKGKDVELRCDPISGHTALYWYRQSLGQGLEFLIYFQGNSAPDKSGLPSDRFSAERTGGSVSTLTIQRTQQEDSAVYLCASNVGTATYEQYFGPGTRLTVT.

The chain carries TRBV27 and TRBJ2-7; TRBD1 aligns across 8 bases. Unmatched junction bases numbered 4, after V lost 5 bases and J lost 1 base. There are 14 residues in the CDR3. CDR1 MNHEY and CDR2 SMNVEV come from the germline V gene (reference sequence). The CDR3 is CASSRQGISYEQYF. The CDR3 DNA reads TGTGCCAGCAGTAGACAGGGGATTTCCTACGAGCAGTACTTC.

The rearrangement links TRBV6-5 to TRBJ2-7; D is possibly TRBD2 (6 bases). Germline V gene sequence: CDR1 MNHEY, CDR2 SVGAGI. This CDR3 contains 15 residues. V shed 7 bases and J shed 3 bases, with 19 bases lying between them. The chain's CDR3 is CASTLQEGPGYEQYF. DNA for the CDR3: TGTGCCAGCACTCTACAGGAGGGTCCAGGCTACGAGCAGTACTTC.

The chain is built from TRBV5-1 and TRBJ1-1; a possible D gene is TRBD1 (5 bases). The germline V and J ends were trimmed by 1 base and 2 bases, with 9 bases remaining between them. The CDR3 spans 14 residues. CDR1 and CDR2 from the germline V gene are SGHRS and YFSETQ. The CDR3 DNA follows: TGCGCCAGCAGCTTGAATCAGGGCAACACTGAAGCTTTCTTT. This codes for CASSLNQGNTEAFF.

This clone was counted only a few times. The genes are TRBV10-3 and TRBJ2-1; a weak D match, TRBD1 (6 bases). This CDR3 is built from 14 residues. Looked up from germline, CDR1 is ENHRY and CDR2 is SYGVKD. Trimming took 6 bases from V and 5 from J, leaving 14 bases between them. Here the CDR3 reads CAIRDRSVNNEQFF. CDR3 nucleotides: TGTGCCATCAGGGACAGATCCGTGAACAATGAGCAGTTCTTC.

Written as DNA, the CDR3 is TGTGCCAGCTCACCGAACGGGCTACAGGGCGGACGAGAGACCCAGTACTTC. Encoded protein: CASSPNGLQGGRETQYF. The J gene is TRBJ2-5, the V gene TRBV18; maybe TRBD1 (6 bases). Germline V lookup: CDR1 KGHSH, CDR2 LQKENI. Trimming shortened V by 3 bases and J by 4 bases, and 21 bases separated the two germline ends. The CDR3 consists of 17 residues.

This chain links TRBV18 with TRBJ2-7, with 9 bases matching TRBD1. This CDR3 has 14 amino acids. The germline gives CDR1 KGHSH, CDR2 LQKENI. J was trimmed by 6 bases and V by 5 bases; bases with no gene match: 8. CDR3 sequence (DNA): TGTGCCAGCTCATCCGGGACAGGGAACCGCGAGCAGTACTTC. Translation gives CASSSGTGNREQYF.

In DNA, the CDR3 is TGTGCCAGCAGCTCGGGACTAGCGGGAGGGTATCAGTACTTC. Protein product: CASSSGLAGGYQYF. The genes are TRBV7-2 and TRBJ2-7; 16 bases align to TRBD2. CDR1 and CDR2 from the germline V gene are SGHTA and FQGNSA. CDR3 length: 14 amino acids. V shed 4 bases and J 10 bases; nucleotides not matched to a gene: 4.

CDR3 DNA: TGTGCCAGTAGTATTCTAGCGGGGGCCGTGCAGTTCTTC. Translated: CASSILAGAVQFF. The chain uses TRBV19 and TRBJ2-1, with 10 bases fitting TRBD2. V was pared by 3 bases and J by 12 bases, with 5 bases of the junction left unmatched. The germline gives CDR1 LNHDA, CDR2 SQIVND (reference sequence). CDR3 length: 13 residues.

The chain carries TRBV11-2 and TRBJ2-2; TRBD1 might be the D (6 bases). Deletions cut 3 bases from V and 6 bases from J, with 14 bases between. CDR3 length: 15 residues. Germline CDR1 SGHAT, CDR2 FQNNGV. In DNA, the CDR3 is TGTGCCAGCAGCTTGGGGACACCAGGGGCCGGGGAGCTGTTTTTT. Encoded protein: CASSLGTPGAGELFF.

This clone occurred once. This chain uses TRBV5-1 with TRBJ2-7; a weak D match, TRBD2 (6 bases). The V gene lost 3 bases and the J gene lost 1 base, with 17 bases spanning the gap. This CDR3 has 16 residues. Per germline, CDR1 SGHRS and CDR2 YFSETQ. The CDR3 here is CASSSGLFGGSYEQYF. DNA for the CDR3: TGCGCCAGCAGCTCAGGACTCTTCGGGGGTTCCTACGAGCAGTACTTC.

J is TRBJ1-5 and V is TRBV30; TRBD1 might be the D (6 bases). Per germline, CDR1 GTSNPN and CDR2 SVGIG (reference sequence). V shed 2 bases and J shed 7 bases, with 15 bases lying between them. The CDR3 consists of 14 residues. This CDR3 reads CAWSLRQAHQPQHF. The CDR3 DNA follows: TGTGCCTGGAGTCTTAGACAGGCCCACCAGCCCCAGCATTTT.

J is TRBJ2-3 and V is TRBV12-3 or TRBV12-4, with D possibly TRBD1 on 6 matching bases. Deletions cut 3 bases from V and 6 bases from J, with 10 bases between. The CDR3 totals 13 residues. CDR3 sequence reads: CASSFRGVDTQYF. The CDR3 DNA is TGTGCCAGCAGTTTCAGGGGTGTGGATACGCAGTATTTT.

This clone was seen a handful of times. The V and J genes are TRBV4-1 and TRBJ2-7; D perhaps matches TRBD1 (5 bases). The CDR3 has 13 residues. Germline values: CDR1 MGHRA, CDR2 YSYEKL. The V end was cut by 3 bases, the J end by 7 bases, with 13 bases between. The CDR3 DNA sequence: TGCGCCAGCAGCCAGGAGACAGTCCGTGAGCAGTACGTC. Translated, it gives CASSQETVREQYV.

V is TRBV7-2 and J is TRBJ2-1, with a tentative D call TRBD1 (6 bases). In germline, CDR1 is SGHTA, CDR2 FQGNSA. V shed 5 bases and J shed 3 bases, with 14 bases lying between them. The CDR3 covers 15 residues. CDR3 nucleotides: TGTGCCAGCAGCCTCACAGGGTCACTCTACAATGAGCAGTTCTTC. It encodes CASSLTGSLYNEQFF.

The chain joins TRBV19 to TRBJ1-2, with 10 bases lining up with TRBD1. The length of the CDR3 is 14 residues. V was pared by 5 bases and J by 2 bases, with 2 bases of the junction left unmatched. The germline CDR1 and CDR2 sequences are LNHDA and SQIVND (reference sequence). The CDR3 sequence is CASSPGQGNYGYTF. Written as DNA, the CDR3 is TGTGCCAGTAGTCCGGGACAGGGGAACTATGGCTACACCTTC.